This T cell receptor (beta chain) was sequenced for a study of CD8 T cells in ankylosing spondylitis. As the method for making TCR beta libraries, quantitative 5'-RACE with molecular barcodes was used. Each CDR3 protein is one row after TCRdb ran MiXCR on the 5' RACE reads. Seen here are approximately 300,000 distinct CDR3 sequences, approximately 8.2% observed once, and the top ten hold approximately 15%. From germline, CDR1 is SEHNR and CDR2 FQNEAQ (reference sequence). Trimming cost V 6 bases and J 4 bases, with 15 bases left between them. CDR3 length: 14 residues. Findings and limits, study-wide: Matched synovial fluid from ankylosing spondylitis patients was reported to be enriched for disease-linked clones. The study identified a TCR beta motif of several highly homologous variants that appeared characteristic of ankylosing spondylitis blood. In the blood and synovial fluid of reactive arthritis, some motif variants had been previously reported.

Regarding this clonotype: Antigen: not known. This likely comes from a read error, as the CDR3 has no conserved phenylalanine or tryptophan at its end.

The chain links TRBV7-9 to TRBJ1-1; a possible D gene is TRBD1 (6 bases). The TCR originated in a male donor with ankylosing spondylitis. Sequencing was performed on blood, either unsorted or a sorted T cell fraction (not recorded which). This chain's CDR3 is CASSTGPGATEAFS. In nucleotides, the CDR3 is TGTGCCAGCAGTACGGGCCCGGGGGCCACTGAAGCTTTCTCT.